The rows below give T cell receptor beta chains drawn from one sample of a study of blood T cell repertoires in COVID-19. Here immunoSEQ multiplex PCR was the method, and the copy in TCRdb shows in-frame clones only, minus some. The data contain approximately 250,000 clones, about 87% of them singletons. The sequenced sample consisted of PBMCs or T cells enriched from blood (not recorded which). These receptors originate from a woman aged 40 to 55 with acute COVID-19. Each CDR3 is given with its conserved first and last residue. The D gene is left open where the match is weak. For some rows the clone size is stated as once, few or many, or as a class when expanded; others skip it.

V: TRBV11-3
J: TRBJ2-2
size: -
D: -
DNA: TGTGCCAGCATGGGCGGGGCGAACACCGGGGAGCTGTTTTTT
CDR3: CASMGGANTGELFF

V: TRBV5-1
J: TRBJ1-1
size: -
D: -
DNA: TGCGCCAGCAGCTTGGAAAGCCTAGACTCTGAAGCTTTCTTT
CDR3: CASSLESLDSEAFF

V: TRBV4-3
J: TRBJ1-2
size: -
D: -
DNA: TGCGCCCGCAGCCAAGCGGGGGGGGGTAATGGCTACACCTTC
CDR3: CARSQAGGGNGYTF

V: TRBV5-1
J: TRBJ1-3
size: -
D: -
DNA: TGCGCCAGCAGCTCGGCGGGAGGGTTCTCTGGAAACACCATATATTTT
CDR3: CASSSAGGFSGNTIYF

V: TRBV7-2
J: TRBJ1-2
size: -
D: -
DNA: TGTGCCAGCAGCTTAGATAGCCTCTATGGCTACACCTTC
CDR3: CASSLDSLYGYTF

V: TRBV19
J: TRBJ1-3
size: -
D: -
DNA: TGTGCCAGTAGTATTGGATTGGCCATGGGGACAAGCTCTGGAAACACCATATATTTT
CDR3: CASSIGLAMGTSSGNTIYF

V: TRBV29-1
J: TRBJ1-2
size: -
D: TRBD1
DNA: TGCAGCGTTGTAGGACAGGGGGCTTGGGGCTACACCTTC
CDR3: CSVVGQGAWGYTF

V: TRBV4-1
J: TRBJ1-1
size: few
D: -
DNA: TGCGCCAGCAGACCAAGGGAGGGGTTTATGAACACTGAAGCTTTCTTT
CDR3: CASRPREGFMNTEAFF

V: TRBV19
J: TRBJ2-1
size: -
D: -
DNA: TGTGCCAGTAGTATAGCGGGTATCCCCGAGCAGTTCTTC
CDR3: CASSIAGIPEQFF

V: TRBV24-1
J: TRBJ2-1
size: few
D: TRBD1
DNA: TGTGCCACCAGTAGGACAGGGGGCGCTAAAGGTGAGCAGTTCTTC
CDR3: CATSRTGGAKGEQFF

V: TRBV11-2
J: TRBJ2-1
size: once
D: TRBD2
DNA: TGTGCCAGCAGCTTAGGCGGGACTAGCGGGACCTACAATGAGCAGTTCTTC
CDR3: CASSLGGTSGTYNEQFF

V: TRBV18
J: TRBJ2-7
size: -
D: -
DNA: TGTGCCAGCTCACCATTTTCGGGGGGCTCGGCCTACGAGCAGTACTTC
CDR3: CASSPFSGGSAYEQYF

V: TRBV25-1
J: TRBJ2-5
size: -
D: -
DNA: TGTGCCAGCAGTGTAAGAGGGCACGAGACCCAGTACTTC
CDR3: CASSVRGHETQYF

V: TRBV20-1
J: TRBJ1-1
size: -
D: -
DNA: TGCAGTGCTAGTACAGGAAGGAACACTGAAGCTTTCTTT
CDR3: CSASTGRNTEAFF

V: TRBV30
J: TRBJ1-4
size: -
D: -
DNA: TGTGCCTCTTCCGGGACTCGGGAAAAACTGTTTTTT
CDR3: CASSGTREKLFF

V: TRBV4-2
J: TRBJ2-3
size: -
D: -
DNA: TGTGCCAGCAGCCAAGAAACTAGCATAGGAACAGATACGCAGTATTTT
CDR3: CASSQETSIGTDTQYF

V: TRBV5-6
J: TRBJ2-7
size: -
D: TRBD2
DNA: TGTGCCAGCAGATTACGGGGGGCCTACGAGCAGTACTTC
CDR3: CASRLRGAYEQYF

V: TRBV6-4
J: TRBJ1-2
size: -
D: TRBD1
DNA: TGTGCCAGCAGAGCAGACAGGGGGCTAGGCTACACCTTC
CDR3: CASRADRGLGYTF

V: TRBV6-5
J: TRBJ1-1
size: -
D: -
DNA: TGTGCCAGCCAGGACTGGCGAATGGCTGAAGCTTTCTTT
CDR3: CASQDWRMAEAFF

V: TRBV20-1
J: TRBJ1-5
size: once
D: -
DNA: TGCAGTGCTAGTGGCGAAGGCAATCAGCCCCAGCATTTT
CDR3: CSASGEGNQPQHF

V: TRBV30
J: TRBJ1-3
size: -
D: -
DNA: TGTGCCTGGAGTCCGGGGGGGGCGGGCGGAAACACCATATATTTT
CDR3: CAWSPGGAGGNTIYF

V: TRBV7-2
J: TRBJ2-5
size: -
D: TRBD2
DNA: TGTGCCAGCAGCCAGACCGCGGGGGGCCAAGAGACCCAGTACTTC
CDR3: CASSQTAGGQETQYF

V: TRBV11-3
J: TRBJ1-2
size: -
D: -
DNA: TGTGCCAGCAGCTGGAGGCACAGTAAGCAAACCCCTAACTATGGCTACACCTTC
CDR3: CASSWRHSKQTPNYGYTF